These 6 T cell receptor beta chains share one sample of origin, sequenced in a study of read filtering for tumor transcriptome and immune sequencing. The library was built from 400 ng RNA with molecular barcoded adaptors for alpha/delta and beta/gamma chains. TCRdb recomputed calls from the reads with MiXCR, one row per CDR3 protein. The data contain 62,000 or so distinct CDR3 sequences, around 13% of them singletons. The sample was a population of CD138-negative cells sorted from bone marrow. These receptors were collected from a donor aged 40 or over with multiple myeloma.

This clonotype has ten or more counts. This chain links TRBV20-1 with TRBJ2-2, with D unresolved. The V and J ends lost 2 bases and 3 bases respectively, with 7 bases between them. The CDR3 covers 13 residues. Per the germline V gene, CDR1 is DFQATT and CDR2 is SNEGSKA (reference sequence). The CDR3 DNA is TGCAGTGCTAGAAGCTGGTACACCGGGGAGCTGTTTTTT. The encoded protein is CSARSWYTGELFF.

This rearrangement joins TRBV19 to TRBJ2-7, with 7 bases fitting TRBD2. Trimming cost V 5 bases and J 3 bases; bases outside gene matches: 13. Germline V lookup: CDR1 LNHDA, CDR2 SQIVND (reference sequence). The CDR3 runs to 16 residues. The CDR3 loop reads CASSLRTSSIVYEQYF. CDR3 bases: TGTGCCAGTAGTCTAAGGACTAGTAGCATCGTCTACGAGCAGTACTTC. The full variable domain, with the rest looked up from reference TRBV19 and TRBJ2-7, is DGGITQSPKYLFRKEGQNVTLSCEQNLNHDAMYWYRQDPGQGLRLIYYSQIVNDFQKGDIAEGYSVSREKKESFPLTVTSAQKNPTAFYLCASSLRTSSIVYEQYFGPGTRLTVT.

On this clonotype itself: One base away lies a much larger clone, so this may be a sequencing read error. Here the CDR3 omits its conserved ending phenylalanine or tryptophan, so a read error is the likely source. The chain joins TRBV27 to TRBJ1-1; no definite D call. Germline CDR1 MNHEY, CDR2 SMNVEV (reference sequence). This CDR3 has 14 residues. V was shortened by 3 bases and J by 1 base, with 9 bases between the two germline ends. In DNA, the CDR3 is TGTGCCAGCAGTTTCCAGGCGCCGAACACTGAAGCTTTCCTT. Translated: CASSFQAPNTEAFL.

This clonotype was observed at least ten times. This sequence joins TRBV29-1 and TRBJ2-3; 8 nucleotides align to TRBD2. Germline lookup yields CDR1 SQVTM and CDR2 ANQGSEA. The CDR3 spans 15 residues. Trimming at V came to 0 bases and at J to 6 bases, leaving 8 bases not matched to a gene. The CDR3 is CSVEDHGRAPDTQYF. CDR3 nucleotide sequence: TGCAGCGTTGAAGATCACGGGAGGGCCCCCGATACGCAGTATTTT.

This clonotype was counted a few times. V usage is TRBV2 and J usage is TRBJ1-5; TRBD1 matches 8 bases. V lost 2 bases, J lost 2 bases, and 14 bases stayed unmatched. CDR1 SNHLY and CDR2 FYNNEI come from the germline V gene. The CDR3 extends over 19 amino acids. The CDR3 sequence is CASSERTGRIGFGNQPQHF. The CDR3 DNA follows: TGTGCCAGCAGTGAAAGGACAGGGAGGATTGGGTTCGGCAATCAGCCCCAGCATTTT. Full variable domain (outside the CDR3, taken from reference TRBV2 and TRBJ1-5): EPEVTQTPSHQVTQMGQEVILRCVPISNHLYFYWYRQILGQKVEFLVSFYNNEISEKSEIFDDQFSVERPDGSNFTLKIRSTKLEDSAMYFCASSERTGRIGFGNQPQHFGDGTRLSIL.

There are many counts of this clonotype. This chain uses TRBV5-4 with TRBJ2-3, with 7 bases lining up with TRBD1. The germline V gene encodes CDR1 SGHNT and CDR2 YYREEE (reference sequence). The CDR3 runs 12 residues. V dropped 7 bases and J dropped 4; count of bases not matched to a gene: 3. The chain's CDR3 is CASRDRADTQYF. CDR3 DNA sequence: TGTGCCAGCCGGGACAGAGCAGATACGCAGTATTTT.